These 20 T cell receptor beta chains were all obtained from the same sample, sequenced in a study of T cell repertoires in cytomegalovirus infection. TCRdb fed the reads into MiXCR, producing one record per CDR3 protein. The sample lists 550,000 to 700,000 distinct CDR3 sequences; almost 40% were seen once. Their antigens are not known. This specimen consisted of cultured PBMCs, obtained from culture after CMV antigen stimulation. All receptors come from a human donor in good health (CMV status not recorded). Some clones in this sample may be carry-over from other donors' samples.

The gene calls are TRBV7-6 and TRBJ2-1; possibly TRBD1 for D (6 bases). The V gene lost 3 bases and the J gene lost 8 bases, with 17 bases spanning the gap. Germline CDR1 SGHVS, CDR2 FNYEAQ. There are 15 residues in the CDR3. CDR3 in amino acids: CASSLGNREIDEQFF. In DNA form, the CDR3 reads TGTGCCAGCAGCTTGGGGAACAGGGAAATAGATGAGCAGTTCTTC.

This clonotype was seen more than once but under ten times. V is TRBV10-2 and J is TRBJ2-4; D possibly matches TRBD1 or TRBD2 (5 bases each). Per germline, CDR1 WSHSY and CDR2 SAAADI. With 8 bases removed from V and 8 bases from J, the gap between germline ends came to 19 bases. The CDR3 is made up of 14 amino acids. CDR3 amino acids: CASEPKDRGDIQYF. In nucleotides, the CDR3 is TGCGCCAGCGAACCGAAGGACCGAGGGGACATTCAGTACTTC.

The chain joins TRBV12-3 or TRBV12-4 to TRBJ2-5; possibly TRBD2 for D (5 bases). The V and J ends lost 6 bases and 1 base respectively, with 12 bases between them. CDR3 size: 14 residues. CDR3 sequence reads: CASRRAGGQETQYF. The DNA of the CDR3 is TGTGCCAGCAGAAGGGCGGGTGGCCAAGAGACCCAGTACTTC.

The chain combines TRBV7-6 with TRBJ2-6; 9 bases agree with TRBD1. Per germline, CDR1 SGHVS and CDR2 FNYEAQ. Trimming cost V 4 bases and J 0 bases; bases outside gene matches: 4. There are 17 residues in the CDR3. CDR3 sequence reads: CASSWGQGTSGANVLTF. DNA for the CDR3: TGTGCCAGCAGCTGGGGACAGGGAACCTCTGGGGCCAACGTCCTGACTTTC.

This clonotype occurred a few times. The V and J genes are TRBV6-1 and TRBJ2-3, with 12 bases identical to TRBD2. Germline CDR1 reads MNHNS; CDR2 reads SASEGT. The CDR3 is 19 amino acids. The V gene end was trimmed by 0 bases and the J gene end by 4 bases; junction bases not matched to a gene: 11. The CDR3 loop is CASSEAAPSLAGGADTQYF. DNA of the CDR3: TGTGCCAGCAGTGAAGCGGCCCCCTCACTAGCGGGGGGTGCAGATACGCAGTATTTT.

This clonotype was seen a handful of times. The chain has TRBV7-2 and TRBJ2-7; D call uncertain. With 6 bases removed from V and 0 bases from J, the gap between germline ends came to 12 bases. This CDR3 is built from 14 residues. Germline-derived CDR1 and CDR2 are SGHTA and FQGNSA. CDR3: CASSPFLASYEQYF. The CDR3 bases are TGTGCCAGCAGTCCCTTCCTTGCCTCCTACGAGCAGTACTTC.

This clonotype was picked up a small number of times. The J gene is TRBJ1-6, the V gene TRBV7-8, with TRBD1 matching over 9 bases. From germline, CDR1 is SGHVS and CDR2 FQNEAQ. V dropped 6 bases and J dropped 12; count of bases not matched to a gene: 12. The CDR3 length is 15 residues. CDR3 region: CASRPYRTGVGPLHF. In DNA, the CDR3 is TGTGCCAGCAGACCTTACCGGACAGGGGTGGGACCCCTCCACTTT.

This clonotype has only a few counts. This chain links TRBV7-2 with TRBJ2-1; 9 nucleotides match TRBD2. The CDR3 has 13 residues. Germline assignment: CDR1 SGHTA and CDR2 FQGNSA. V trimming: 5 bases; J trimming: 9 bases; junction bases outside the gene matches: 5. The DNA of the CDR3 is TGTGCCAGCAGCGAGCGAGCGGGAGGTGAGCAGTTCTTC. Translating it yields CASSERAGGEQFF.

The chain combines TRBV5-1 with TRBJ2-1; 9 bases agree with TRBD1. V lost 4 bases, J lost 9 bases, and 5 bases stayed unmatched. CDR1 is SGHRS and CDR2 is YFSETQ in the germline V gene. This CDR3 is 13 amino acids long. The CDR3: CASSPRTGAEQFF. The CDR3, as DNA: TGCGCCAGCAGCCCGCGGACAGGGGCTGAGCAGTTCTTC.

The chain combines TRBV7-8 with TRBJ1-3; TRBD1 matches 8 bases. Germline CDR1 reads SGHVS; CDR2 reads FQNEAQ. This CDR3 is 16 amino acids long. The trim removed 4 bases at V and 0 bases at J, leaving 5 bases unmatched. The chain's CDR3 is CASSSQGGGSGNTIYF. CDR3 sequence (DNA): TGTGCCAGCAGCTCACAGGGGGGAGGCTCTGGAAACACCATATATTTT.

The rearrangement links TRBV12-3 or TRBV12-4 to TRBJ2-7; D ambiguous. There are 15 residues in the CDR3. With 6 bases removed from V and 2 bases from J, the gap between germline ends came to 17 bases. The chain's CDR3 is CASSPGPEVAYEQYF. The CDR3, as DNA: TGTGCCAGCAGCCCCGGGCCAGAAGTGGCCTACGAGCAGTACTTC.

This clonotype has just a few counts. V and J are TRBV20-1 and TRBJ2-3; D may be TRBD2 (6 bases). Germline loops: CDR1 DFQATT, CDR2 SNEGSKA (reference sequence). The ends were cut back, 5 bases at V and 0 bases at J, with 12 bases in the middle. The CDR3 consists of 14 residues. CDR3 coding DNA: TGCAGTGCTCAGACTAGTCCTAGCACAGATACGCAGTATTTT. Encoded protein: CSAQTSPSTDTQYF.

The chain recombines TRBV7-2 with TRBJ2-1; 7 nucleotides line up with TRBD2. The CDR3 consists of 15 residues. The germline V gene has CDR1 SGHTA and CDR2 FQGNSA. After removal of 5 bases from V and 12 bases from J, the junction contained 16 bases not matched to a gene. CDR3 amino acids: CASSPTGASGLRQFF. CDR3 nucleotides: TGTGCCAGCAGCCCGACGGGTGCTAGCGGCCTTAGGCAGTTCTTC.

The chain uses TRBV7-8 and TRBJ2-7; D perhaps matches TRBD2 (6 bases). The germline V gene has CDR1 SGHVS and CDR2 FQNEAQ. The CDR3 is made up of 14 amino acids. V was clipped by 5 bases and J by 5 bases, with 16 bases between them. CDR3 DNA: TGTGCCAGCAGCATAACCGGGACTTCCAACGAGCAGTACTTC. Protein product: CASSITGTSNEQYF.

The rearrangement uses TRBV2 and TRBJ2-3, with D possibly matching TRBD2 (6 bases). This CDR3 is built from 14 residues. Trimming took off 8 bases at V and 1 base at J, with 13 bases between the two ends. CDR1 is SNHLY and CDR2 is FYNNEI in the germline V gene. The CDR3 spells CASSLQRGTDTQYF. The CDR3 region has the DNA TGTGCCAGCTCCCTCCAGCGGGGCACAGATACGCAGTATTTT.

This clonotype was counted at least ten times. CDR3 residues: CASSPLAVTEAFF. DNA of the CDR3: TGTGCCAGCAGCCCCTTAGCGGTCACTGAAGCTTTCTTT. The J gene is TRBJ1-1, the V gene TRBV7-2; D is ambiguous. The V gene lost 5 bases and the J gene lost 4 bases, with 11 bases spanning the gap. Germline assignment: CDR1 SGHTA and CDR2 FQGNSA. The CDR3 contains 13 residues. The entire variable domain, with the rest obtained from reference TRBV7-2 and TRBJ1-1, is as follows: GAGVSQSPSNKVTEKGKDVELRCDPISGHTALYWYRQSLGQGLEFLIYFQGNSAPDKSGLPSDRFSAERTGGSVSTLTIQRTQQEDSAVYLCASSPLAVTEAFFGQGTRLTVV.

CDR3 region: CASSFGRLAVTGELFF. CDR3 DNA: TGTGCCAGCAGCTTTGGTCGACTAGCGGTCACCGGGGAGCTGTTTTTT. The J gene is TRBJ2-2, the V gene TRBV11-2, with TRBD2 identical over 9 bases. V lost 3 bases to trimming and J lost 4 bases; unmatched junction nucleotides: 6. The germline V gene has CDR1 SGHAT and CDR2 FQNNGV. The CDR3 is made up of 16 amino acids.

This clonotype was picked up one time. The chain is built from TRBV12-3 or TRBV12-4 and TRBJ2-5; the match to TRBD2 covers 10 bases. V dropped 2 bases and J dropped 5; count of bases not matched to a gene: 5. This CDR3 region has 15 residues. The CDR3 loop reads CASSLSGGADETQYF. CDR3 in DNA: TGTGCCAGCAGTTTAAGCGGGGGGGCCGACGAGACCCAGTACTTC.

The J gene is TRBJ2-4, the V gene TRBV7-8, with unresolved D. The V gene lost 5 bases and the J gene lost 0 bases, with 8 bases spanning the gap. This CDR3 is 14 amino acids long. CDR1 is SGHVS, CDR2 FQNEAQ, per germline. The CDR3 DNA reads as TGTGCCAGCAGCGACCGGCTAGCCAAAAACATTCAGTACTTC. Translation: CASSDRLAKNIQYF.

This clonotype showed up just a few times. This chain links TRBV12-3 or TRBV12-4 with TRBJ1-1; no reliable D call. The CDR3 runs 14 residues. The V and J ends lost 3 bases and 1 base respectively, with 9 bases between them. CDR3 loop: CASSFPPQNTEAFF. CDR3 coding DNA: TGTGCCAGCAGTTTCCCCCCCCAGAACACTGAAGCTTTCTTT.